These 27 T cell receptor beta chains share one sample of origin, sequenced in a study of T cell responses to AZD1222 COVID-19 vaccine. TCRdb's copy holds only in-frame clones and misses some; the assay was immunoSEQ multiplex PCR. The data contain 100,000 to 150,000 clones, 88% of them singletons. The sample here was peripheral blood, taken on day 0 of AZD1222 vaccination. The receptor set was obtained from an adult in good health.

The V call is TRBV6-5, the J call TRBJ1-2; D ambiguous. V was cut by 7 bases and J by 3 bases, with 12 bases left in between. Germline V gene lookup returns CDR1 MNHEY and CDR2 SVGAGI. This CDR3 spans 13 amino acids. The CDR3 here is CASTPGKDYGYTF. Written as DNA, the CDR3 is TGTGCCAGCACCCCGGGGAAGGACTATGGCTACACCTTC.

The chain couples TRBV19 to TRBJ1-1; possible D gene TRBD1, 5 bases. CDR3 size: 15 residues. CDR1 is LNHDA, CDR2 SQIVND, per germline (reference sequence). Trimming took 6 bases from V and 0 from J, leaving 14 bases between them. The CDR3 bases are TGTGCCAGTAGCACACGGGGGGTTATGAACACTGAAGCTTTCTTT. This gives the protein CASSTRGVMNTEAFF.

This sequence joins TRBV29-1 and TRBJ2-1, with TRBD2 matching 14 bases. This CDR3 is built from 15 residues. Germline V CDR1 and CDR2: SQVTM, ANQGSEA. V gave up 4 bases and J gave up 8 bases; unmatched junction bases: 7. The DNA for the CDR3 is TGCAGCGTTGCCGGGACTAGCGGGGGTTCGGATGAGCAGTTCTTC. This sequence encodes CSVAGTSGGSDEQFF.

The genes are TRBV28 and TRBJ1-1; D unresolved. The CDR3 is made up of 14 amino acids. Germline assignment: CDR1 MDHEN and CDR2 SYDVKM. V gave up 1 base and J gave up 1 base, with 7 bases separating them. The CDR3 protein is CASSLYRKNTEAFF. The DNA for the CDR3 is TGTGCCAGCAGTTTATACAGAAAGAACACTGAAGCTTTCTTT.

This sequence joins TRBV19 and TRBJ2-5, with D perhaps given as TRBD1 or TRBD2 (6 bases each). Germline V CDR1 and CDR2: LNHDA, SQIVND (reference sequence). With 5 bases removed from V and 5 bases from J, the gap between germline ends came to 15 bases. This CDR3 has 14 residues. The CDR3 DNA is TGTGCCAGTAGTTTCACAGGAGGGGGGGAGACCCAGTACTTC. This translates into CASSFTGGGETQYF. The whole variable domain, remainder taken from reference TRBV19 and TRBJ2-5, is DGGITQSPKYLFRKEGQNVTLSCEQNLNHDAMYWYRQDPGQGLRLIYYSQIVNDFQKGDIAEGYSVSREKKESFPLTVTSAQKNPTAFYLCASSFTGGGETQYFGPGTRLLVL.

The chain combines TRBV5-1 with TRBJ2-1; TRBD2 might be the D (6 bases). Germline CDR1 SGHRS, CDR2 YFSETQ. Trimming left V 1 base short and J 4 bases short, with 12 bases between. The CDR3 is 15 residues long. CDR3 nucleotide sequence: TGCGCCAGCAGCTTGTCGCGACTAGATTACAATGAGCAGTTCTTC. It codes for CASSLSRLDYNEQFF.

The J gene is TRBJ2-1, the V gene TRBV7-9; the D is unclear. From germline, CDR1 is SEHNR and CDR2 FQNEAQ (reference sequence). V lost 1 base to trimming and J lost 8 bases, with 6 bases between them. This CDR3 is 12 amino acids long. In DNA, the CDR3 is TGTGCCAGCAGCTTAGGTGGCGATGAGCAGTTCTTC. Encoded protein: CASSLGGDEQFF.

The chain has TRBV5-1 and TRBJ1-1; perhaps TRBD1 as D (5 bases). Germline CDR1 is SGHRS and CDR2 is YFSETQ. The CDR3 totals 14 residues. The germline V and J ends were trimmed by 4 bases and 2 bases, with 12 bases remaining between them. The CDR3, as DNA: TGCGCCAGCAGCACAGGACCCGCAAACACTGAAGCTTTCTTT. This encodes CASSTGPANTEAFF.

The CDR3 sequence is CASSSRQGFTEAFF. DNA for the CDR3: TGTGCCAGCAGCTCCCGACAGGGCTTCACTGAAGCTTTCTTT. The chain couples TRBV7-8 to TRBJ1-1, with 7 bases lining up with TRBD1. Germline CDR1 SGHVS, CDR2 FQNEAQ. J gave up 4 bases and V 4 bases, and 6 bases lay outside the gene matches. The CDR3 spans 14 residues.

This chain joins TRBV9 and TRBJ2-1; 11 bases fit TRBD2. Germline V gene sequence: CDR1 SGDLS, CDR2 YYNGEE. This CDR3 spans 14 amino acids. V was clipped by 0 bases and J by 11 bases; unmatched bases: 4. The CDR3 DNA reads TGTGCCAGCAGCGTAGCACTAGCGGGGGCAAAGCAGTTCTTC. It yields the protein CASSVALAGAKQFF.

This chain connects TRBV4-3 to TRBJ1-2, with a weak D call TRBD1 (5 bases). V was cut by 3 bases and J by 3 bases, with 11 bases left in between. Per germline, CDR1 LGHNA and CDR2 YSLEER. The CDR3 runs to 14 residues. DNA of the CDR3: TGCGCCAGCAGCCACTCCGGGACCTACTATGGCTACACCTTC. Its protein product is CASSHSGTYYGYTF.

The chain joins TRBV24-1 to TRBJ1-3, with D uncertain. CDR1 is KGHDR and CDR2 is SFDVKD in the germline V gene. V was trimmed by 4 bases and J by 1 base, leaving 7 bases between them. The CDR3 runs to 14 residues. The CDR3 coding sequence is TGTGCCACCAGTGACGGGATGTCTGGAAACACCATATATTTT. It yields the protein CATSDGMSGNTIYF.

The chain joins TRBV6-1 to TRBJ1-2, with D tentatively TRBD1 (5 bases). This CDR3 has 15 amino acids. Germline CDR1 and CDR2: MNHNS and SASEGT. Trimming stripped 3 bases from V and 3 bases from J, with 14 bases between. The CDR3 loop is CASSDRQGTHYGYTF. CDR3 in DNA: TGTGCCAGCAGTGATCGGCAGGGAACCCACTATGGCTACACCTTC.

For this clone: Other DNA sequences in this sample translate to the same CDR3. This chain connects TRBV14 to TRBJ1-3; 7 nucleotides align to TRBD1. The junction had 3 bases not matched to a gene; V was cut back by 4 bases and J by 0 bases. Germline assignment: CDR1 SGHDN and CDR2 FVKESK. The CDR3 length is 15 residues. This CDR3 is CASSRQGTSGNTIYF. In DNA form, the CDR3 reads TGTGCCAGCAGCCGACAGGGAACCTCTGGAAACACCATATATTTT.

V is TRBV28 and J is TRBJ2-3; D perhaps matches TRBD1 (6 bases). With 5 bases removed from V and 5 bases from J, the gap between germline ends came to 23 bases. Germline V CDR1 and CDR2: MDHEN, SYDVKM. There are 17 residues in the CDR3. The CDR3 sequence: CASSLFRQVLPEDTQYF. Here the CDR3 DNA reads TGTGCCAGCAGTCTTTTTCGACAGGTGCTTCCAGAAGATACGCAGTATTTT. The whole variable domain, filled in from reference TRBV28 and TRBJ2-3, reads DVKVTQSSRYLVKRTGEKVFLECVQDMDHENMFWYRQDPGLGLRLIYFSYDVKMKEKGDIPEGYSVSREKKERFSLILESASTNQTSMYLCASSLFRQVLPEDTQYFGPGTRLTVL.

The CDR3: CASSSQGPRSGANVLTF. The CDR3 coding sequence is TGTGCCAGCTCATCGCAGGGACCTCGGTCTGGGGCCAACGTCCTGACTTTC. The V gene is TRBV18, the J gene TRBJ2-6; the D gene could be TRBD1 or TRBD2 (5 bases each). CDR1 KGHSH and CDR2 LQKENI come from the germline V gene. There are 17 residues in the CDR3. V was trimmed by 5 bases and J by 1 base, leaving 15 bases between them.

Of note for this clone: Other DNA sequences in the same sample also yield this CDR3. CDR3 sequence reads: CASSLLRVYNEQFF. The CDR3 DNA reads as TGTGCCAGCAGTTTATTGCGGGTCTACAATGAGCAGTTCTTC. This chain links TRBV27 with TRBJ2-1; perhaps TRBD2 as D (5 bases). This CDR3 is built from 14 residues. Between the trimmed V and J ends, which lost 1 base and 3 bases, there was a span of 7 bases. In germline, CDR1 is MNHEY, CDR2 SMNVEV (reference sequence).

The rearrangement links TRBV6-6 to TRBJ1-1; D is perhaps TRBD1 (5 bases). The CDR3 is 14 residues long. Trimming took off 2 bases at V and 4 bases at J, with 11 bases between the two ends. Germline V gives CDR1 MNHNY, CDR2 SVGAGI (reference sequence). CDR3 DNA: TGTGCCAGCAGTTACGGCGTTAGGGGCACTGAAGCTTTCTTT. Amino acids: CASSYGVRGTEAFF.

V and J are TRBV5-1 and TRBJ2-1; tentatively, D is TRBD1 (5 bases). Germline values: CDR1 SGHRS, CDR2 YFSETQ. The CDR3 is 14 amino acids. Trimming took 4 bases from V and 3 from J, leaving 11 bases between them. Written as DNA, the CDR3 is TGCGCCAGCAGCACCCAGACAGTCTACAATGAGCAGTTCTTC. It encodes CASSTQTVYNEQFF.

The V gene is TRBV20-1, the J gene TRBJ2-3; 10 bases match TRBD2. The CDR3 contains 18 residues. CDR1 and CDR2 (germline): DFQATT, SNEGSKA (reference sequence). V dropped 3 bases and J dropped 4; count of bases not matched to a gene: 16. The CDR3 coding sequence is TGCAGTGCTAGTGGCCTTACCCCCCAGCGGGGGGGCCCAGATACGCAGTATTTT. This translates into CSASGLTPQRGGPDTQYF.

This chain connects TRBV3-1 (or the pseudogene TRBV3-2) to TRBJ2-7; 12 nucleotides line up with TRBD1. Germline V gene sequence: CDR1 LGHDT, CDR2 YNNKEL (reference sequence). V was pared by 4 bases and J by 4 bases, with 5 bases of the junction left unmatched. The CDR3 is 15 residues long. CDR3: CASSLPGQGAYEQYF. As DNA, the CDR3 is TGTGCCAGCAGCCTTCCGGGACAGGGGGCGTACGAGCAGTACTTC.

V and J are TRBV6-2 or TRBV6-3 and TRBJ2-2, with D unclear. Germline CDR1 and CDR2: MNHEY and SVGEGT. V was pared by 4 bases and J by 5 bases, with 5 bases between. The CDR3 sequence is 12 residues long. CDR3 bases: TGTGCCAGCAGTTCCCAGACCGGGGAGCTGTTTTTT. Translation gives CASSSQTGELFF.

This sequence joins TRBV24-1 and TRBJ1-5; no clear D. The CDR3 totals 14 residues. V lost 6 bases and J lost 3, with 11 bases in between. Germline CDR1 reads KGHDR; CDR2 reads SFDVKD. The DNA of the CDR3 is TGTGCCACCAGTACCCGAAGCACCAATCAGCCCCAGCATTTT. Its translation: CATSTRSTNQPQHF.

The chain uses TRBV2 and TRBJ2-7; 7 bases are a match to TRBD1. The V gene end was trimmed by 6 bases and the J gene end by 0 bases; junction bases not matched to a gene: 11. CDR1 is SNHLY, CDR2 FYNNEI, per germline. The CDR3 runs to 16 residues. Here the CDR3 reads CASSPTTGNYSYEQYF. For the CDR3, the DNA is TGTGCCAGCAGCCCGACGACAGGGAACTACTCCTACGAGCAGTACTTC.

The gene calls are TRBV11-1 and TRBJ2-7; no clear D gene. The CDR3 spans 14 residues. The germline gives CDR1 SGHAT, CDR2 FQDESV (reference sequence). V was trimmed by 5 bases and J by 7 bases, leaving 18 bases between them. CDR3: CASSVTSGPREQYF. The CDR3, as DNA: TGTGCCAGCAGCGTCACCTCCGGGCCCCGGGAGCAGTACTTC.

This clone appeared a few times. This sequence joins TRBV7-2 and TRBJ2-7, with 7 nucleotides matching TRBD2. CDR3 size: 14 residues. Looked up from germline, CDR1 is SGHTA and CDR2 is FQGNSA. After removal of 2 bases from V and 3 bases from J, the junction contained 4 bases not matched to a gene. The CDR3 reads CASSLSSSGYEQYF. The DNA for the CDR3 is TGTGCCAGCAGCTTAAGTTCTAGCGGCTACGAGCAGTACTTC.

The chain recombines TRBV18 with TRBJ1-1; D unresolved. The CDR3 consists of 14 residues. In germline, CDR1 is KGHSH, CDR2 LQKENI. Trimming removed 3 bases from V and 3 bases from J, with 11 bases in between. As DNA, the CDR3 is TGTGCCAGCTCACCTAGAGCCGGGGACACTGAAGCTTTCTTT. This encodes CASSPRAGDTEAFF.